This record concerns one TCR beta chain sequence. Its antigen remains unknown. Primed by a sample-barcoded 5' primer and a J-beta primer mix, a second PCR proceeded for roughly 6 to 12 cycles. TCRdb called the 5' RACE reads again in MiXCR, with one record for every CDR3 protein. The table lists some 1,500,000 distinct CDR3 sequences, under 55% of them singletons. The data originate from a study of blood T cells in healthy people across ages. Study conclusions and caveats: Reliance upon unsorted PBMCs precluded definitive naive versus antigen-experienced comparison. CMV status of donors was unknown, possibly confounding expanded clonotype changes. Roughly linearly, TCR beta diversity per million T cells fell as age increased. There was a strong correlation between TCR beta diversity and naive T cell percentage.

Sequencing used blood. This TCR derives from a woman under 30 in good health.

The chain's CDR3 is CASAGPRGRSGANVLTF. In nucleotides, the CDR3 is TGCGCCAGCGCTGGCCCTCGGGGACGCTCTGGGGCCAACGTCCTGACTTTC. This chain uses TRBV5-1 with TRBJ2-6, with D perhaps being TRBD1 or TRBD2 (5 bases each). The CDR3 totals 17 residues. The germline V gene encodes CDR1 SGHRS and CDR2 YFSETQ. V lost 7 bases and J lost 0, with 17 bases in between. Combining the CDR3 with reference TRBV5-1 and TRBJ2-6 gives the whole variable domain KAGVTQTPRYLIKTRGQQVTLSCSPISGHRSVSWYQQTPGQGLQFLFEYFSETQRNKGNFPGRFSGRQFSNSRSEMNVSTLELGDSALYLCASAGPRGRSGANVLTFGAGSRLTVL.